The 6 T cell receptor beta chains in this list originate from one sample, sequenced in a study of human T cells and chemical hapten exposure. Time point in this sample: pre-sensitization, week 0. The treatment is: therapeutic diphenylcyclopropenone sensitization with weekly scalp DPC. MiXCR was run by TCRdb on the RACE reads, yielding one entry per CDR3 protein. The sample shows over 35,000 distinct CDR3 sequences, over 9.5% of them seen only once. The specimen comprised whole blood, sampled in connection with sensitization to the hapten diphenylcyclopropenone (DPC). These receptors were taken from a man aged 25 to 45 with alopecia areata. Some clones in this sample may be carry-over from other donors' samples.

This clonotype was detected ten times or more. The rearrangement joins TRBV14 to TRBJ1-1; D unclear. The CDR3 length is 13 residues. V was clipped by 1 base and J by 4 bases, with 7 bases between them. Germline assignment: CDR1 SGHDN and CDR2 FVKESK. CDR3 DNA sequence: TGTGCCAGCAGCCAAGTTAGTTTCACTGAAGCTTTCTTT. It is translated as CASSQVSFTEAFF.

This clonotype has just a few counts. The rearrangement links TRBV6-5 to TRBJ2-1, with TRBD1 identical over 8 bases. Germline V gives CDR1 MNHEY, CDR2 SVGAGI. V lost 0 bases and J lost 6; bases outside the gene matches: 7. The CDR3 is 16 amino acids. The CDR3 sequence: CASSYSIAGGRNEQFF. In DNA form, the CDR3 reads TGTGCCAGCAGTTACTCGATCGCAGGGGGCCGCAATGAGCAGTTCTTC.

This clonotype was detected many times. The rearrangement uses TRBV18 and TRBJ1-1; D call uncertain. Germline loops: CDR1 KGHSH, CDR2 LQKENI. V lost 1 base, J lost 0 bases, and 12 bases lay in between. The CDR3 has 16 amino acids. In DNA, the CDR3 is TGTGCCAGCTCACCACAGTCGGCCGGCCTGAACACTGAAGCTTTCTTT. It is translated as CASSPQSAGLNTEAFF.

The gene calls are TRBV3-1 and TRBJ2-1; D might be TRBD2 (6 bases). Germline values: CDR1 LGHDT, CDR2 YNNKEL (reference sequence). The CDR3 spans 17 residues. The germline V and J ends were trimmed by 4 bases and 1 base, with 17 bases remaining between them. CDR3 bases: TGTGCCAGCAGCCGACGGGGGAGGACTGGGTCCTACAATGAGCAGTTCTTC. It yields the protein CASSRRGRTGSYNEQFF.

This clonotype has just a few counts. This rearrangement joins TRBV20-1 to TRBJ2-5; the D call may be TRBD1 or TRBD2 (6 bases each). Germline V gene sequence: CDR1 DFQATT, CDR2 SNEGSKA (reference sequence). Trimming took off 3 bases at V and 2 bases at J, with 10 bases between the two ends. The CDR3 totals 13 residues. The CDR3 spells CSASEGGQETQYF. The CDR3, as DNA: TGCAGTGCTAGTGAAGGGGGGCAAGAGACCCAGTACTTC.

This clonotype was observed many times. The chain has TRBV7-2 and TRBJ1-6; D gene unclear. Between the trimmed V and J ends, which lost 5 bases and 6 bases, there was a span of 2 bases. The CDR3 has 11 residues. Germline CDR1 and CDR2: SGHTA and FQGNSA. The CDR3 protein is CASSRNSPLHF. CDR3 nucleotide sequence: TGTGCCAGCAGCCGTAATTCACCCCTCCACTTT.